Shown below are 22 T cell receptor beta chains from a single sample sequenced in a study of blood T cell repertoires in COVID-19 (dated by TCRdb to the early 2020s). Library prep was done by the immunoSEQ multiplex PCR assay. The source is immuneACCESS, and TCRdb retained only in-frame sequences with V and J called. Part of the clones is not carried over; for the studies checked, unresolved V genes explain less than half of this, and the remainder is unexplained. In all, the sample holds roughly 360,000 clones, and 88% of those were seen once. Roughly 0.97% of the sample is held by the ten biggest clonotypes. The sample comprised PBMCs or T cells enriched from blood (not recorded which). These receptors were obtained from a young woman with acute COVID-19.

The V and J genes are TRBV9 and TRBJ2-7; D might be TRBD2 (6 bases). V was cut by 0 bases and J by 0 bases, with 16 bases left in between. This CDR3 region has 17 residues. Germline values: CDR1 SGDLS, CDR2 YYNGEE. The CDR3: CASSVAPDGGTSYEQYF. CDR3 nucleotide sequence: TGTGCCAGCAGCGTAGCCCCAGATGGGGGGACCTCCTACGAGCAGTACTTC.

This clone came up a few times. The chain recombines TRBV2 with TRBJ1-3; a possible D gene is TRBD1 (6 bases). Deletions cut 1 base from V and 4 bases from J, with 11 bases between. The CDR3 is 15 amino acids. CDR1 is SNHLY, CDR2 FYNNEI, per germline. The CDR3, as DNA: TGTGCCAGCAGTGAAGACAGGGCGAGAGGAAACACCATATATTTT. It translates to CASSEDRARGNTIYF.

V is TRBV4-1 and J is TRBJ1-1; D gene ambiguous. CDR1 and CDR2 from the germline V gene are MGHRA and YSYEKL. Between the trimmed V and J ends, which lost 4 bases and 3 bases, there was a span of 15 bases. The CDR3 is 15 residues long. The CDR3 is CASSLLHPGDTEAFF. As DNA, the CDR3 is TGCGCCAGCAGCCTCTTACACCCCGGGGACACTGAAGCTTTCTTT.

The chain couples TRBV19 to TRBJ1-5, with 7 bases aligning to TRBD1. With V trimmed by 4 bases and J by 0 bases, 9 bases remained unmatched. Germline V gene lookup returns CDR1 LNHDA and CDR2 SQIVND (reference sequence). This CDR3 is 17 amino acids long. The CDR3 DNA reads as TGTGCCAGTAGTAGGGACAGCATCCATTATAGCAATCAGCCCCAGCATTTT. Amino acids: CASSRDSIHYSNQPQHF.

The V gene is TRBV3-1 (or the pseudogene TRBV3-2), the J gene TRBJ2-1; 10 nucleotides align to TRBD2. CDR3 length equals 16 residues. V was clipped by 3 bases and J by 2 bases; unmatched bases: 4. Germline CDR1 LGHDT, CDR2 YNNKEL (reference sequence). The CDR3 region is CASSQTAGGTYNEQFF. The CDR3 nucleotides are TGTGCCAGCAGCCAGACAGCGGGGGGGACCTACAATGAGCAGTTCTTC.

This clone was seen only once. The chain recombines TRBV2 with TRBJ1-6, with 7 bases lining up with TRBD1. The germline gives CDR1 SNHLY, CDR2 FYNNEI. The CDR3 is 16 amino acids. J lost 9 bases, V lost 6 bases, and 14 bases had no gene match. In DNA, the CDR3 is TGTGCCAGCAGCCATGACTCCGCCAGGGGGAGTTCACCCCTCCACTTT. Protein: CASSHDSARGSSPLHF.

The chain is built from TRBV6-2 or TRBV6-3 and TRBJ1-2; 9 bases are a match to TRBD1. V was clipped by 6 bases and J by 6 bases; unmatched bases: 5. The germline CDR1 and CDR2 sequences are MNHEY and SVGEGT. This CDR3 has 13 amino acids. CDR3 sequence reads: CASSGRTGDGYTF. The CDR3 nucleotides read TGTGCCAGCAGCGGGAGGACAGGGGATGGCTACACCTTC.

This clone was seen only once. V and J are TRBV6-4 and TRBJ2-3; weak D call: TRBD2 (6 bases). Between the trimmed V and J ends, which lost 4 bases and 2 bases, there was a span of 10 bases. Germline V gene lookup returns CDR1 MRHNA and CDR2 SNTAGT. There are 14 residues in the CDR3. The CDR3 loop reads CASSGGRDTDTQYF. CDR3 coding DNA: TGTGCCAGCAGTGGAGGGCGGGACACAGATACGCAGTATTTT.

This CDR3 is CASTLQGARWDYGYTF. CDR3 in DNA: TGTGCCAGTACGTTGCAGGGGGCAAGATGGGACTATGGCTACACCTTC. V gene TRBV19 combines with J gene TRBJ1-2; 8 bases fit TRBD1. V lost 7 bases, J lost 3 bases, and 13 bases stayed unmatched. CDR1 is LNHDA, CDR2 SQIVND, per germline (reference sequence). The CDR3 extends over 16 amino acids.

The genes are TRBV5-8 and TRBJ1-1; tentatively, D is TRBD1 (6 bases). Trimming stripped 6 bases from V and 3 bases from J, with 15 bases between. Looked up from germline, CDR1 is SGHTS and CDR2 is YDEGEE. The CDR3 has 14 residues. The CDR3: CASTRDTEHTEAFF. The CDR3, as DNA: TGTGCCAGCACCCGGGACACGGAGCACACTGAAGCTTTCTTT.

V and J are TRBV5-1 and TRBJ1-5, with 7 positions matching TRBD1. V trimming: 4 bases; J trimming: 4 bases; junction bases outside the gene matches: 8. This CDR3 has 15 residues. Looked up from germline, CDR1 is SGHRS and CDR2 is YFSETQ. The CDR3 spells CASSPEGDRNQPQHF. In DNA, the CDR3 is TGCGCCAGCAGCCCGGAGGGGGACAGAAATCAGCCCCAGCATTTT.

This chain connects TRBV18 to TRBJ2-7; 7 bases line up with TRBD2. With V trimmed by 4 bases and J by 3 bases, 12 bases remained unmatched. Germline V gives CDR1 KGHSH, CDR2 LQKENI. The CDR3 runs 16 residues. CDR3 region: CASSRIAPGGGYEQYF. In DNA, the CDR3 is TGTGCCAGCTCACGCATAGCCCCGGGAGGCGGCTACGAGCAGTACTTC.

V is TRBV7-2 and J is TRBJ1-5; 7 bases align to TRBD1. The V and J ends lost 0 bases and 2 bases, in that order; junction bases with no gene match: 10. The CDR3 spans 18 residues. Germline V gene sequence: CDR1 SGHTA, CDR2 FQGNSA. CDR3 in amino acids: CASSLALGLRGGNQPQHF. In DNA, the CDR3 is TGTGCCAGCAGCTTAGCGCTCGGTCTCAGGGGGGGCAATCAGCCCCAGCATTTT.

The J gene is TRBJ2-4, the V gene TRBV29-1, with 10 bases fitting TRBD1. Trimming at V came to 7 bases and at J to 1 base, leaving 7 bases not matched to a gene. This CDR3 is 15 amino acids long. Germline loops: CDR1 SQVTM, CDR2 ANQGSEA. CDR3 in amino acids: CSGLDRGPAKNIQYF. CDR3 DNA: TGCAGCGGCCTCGACAGGGGGCCGGCCAAAAACATTCAGTACTTC.

The CDR3 DNA follows: TGTGCCACCAGTGATCCAGCGTCTGAGACCCAGTACTTC. Residues: CATSDPASETQYF. This chain connects TRBV24-1 to TRBJ2-5; D uncertain. Between the trimmed V and J ends, which lost 3 bases and 5 bases, there was a span of 9 bases. This CDR3 region has 13 residues. Germline lookup yields CDR1 KGHDR and CDR2 SFDVKD.

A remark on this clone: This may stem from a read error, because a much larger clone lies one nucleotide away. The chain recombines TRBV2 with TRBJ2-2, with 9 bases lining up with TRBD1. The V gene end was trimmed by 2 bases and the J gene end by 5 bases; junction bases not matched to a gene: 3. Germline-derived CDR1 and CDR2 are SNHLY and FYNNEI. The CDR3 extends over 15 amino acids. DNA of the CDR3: TGTGCCAGCAGTGAAACAGGGGGCAGTACCGGGGAGCTGTTTTTT. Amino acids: CASSETGGSTGELFF.

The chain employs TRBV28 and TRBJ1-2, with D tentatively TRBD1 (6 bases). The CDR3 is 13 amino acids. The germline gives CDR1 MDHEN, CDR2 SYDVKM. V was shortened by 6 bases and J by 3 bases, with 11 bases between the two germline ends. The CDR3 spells CASRLQGDYGYTF. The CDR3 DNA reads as TGTGCCAGCAGGCTACAGGGTGACTATGGCTACACCTTC.

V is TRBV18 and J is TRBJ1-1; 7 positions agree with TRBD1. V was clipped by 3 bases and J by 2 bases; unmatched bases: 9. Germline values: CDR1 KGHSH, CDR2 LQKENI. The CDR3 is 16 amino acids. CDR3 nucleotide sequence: TGTGCCAGCTCACCGCAAGGAGGACAGGCTAACACTGAAGCTTTCTTT. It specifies CASSPQGGQANTEAFF.

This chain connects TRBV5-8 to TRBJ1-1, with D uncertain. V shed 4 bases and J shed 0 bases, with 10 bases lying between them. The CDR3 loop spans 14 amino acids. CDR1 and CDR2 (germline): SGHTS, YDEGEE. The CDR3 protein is CASSLRFMNTEAFF. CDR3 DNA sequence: TGTGCCAGCAGCCTCAGGTTTATGAACACTGAAGCTTTCTTT.

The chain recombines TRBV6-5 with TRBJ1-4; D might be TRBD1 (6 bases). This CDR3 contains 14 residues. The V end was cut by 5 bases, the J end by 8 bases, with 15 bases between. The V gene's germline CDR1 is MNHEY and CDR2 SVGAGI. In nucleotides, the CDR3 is TGTGCCAGCAGTCCCGGACAGTTGCGGGAAAAACTGTTTTTT. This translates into CASSPGQLREKLFF.

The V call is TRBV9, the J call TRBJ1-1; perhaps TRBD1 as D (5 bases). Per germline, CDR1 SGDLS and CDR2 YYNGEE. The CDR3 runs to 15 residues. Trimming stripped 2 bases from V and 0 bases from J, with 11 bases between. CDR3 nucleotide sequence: TGTGCCAGCAGCGTTGGGGACTCAATGAACACTGAAGCTTTCTTT. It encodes CASSVGDSMNTEAFF. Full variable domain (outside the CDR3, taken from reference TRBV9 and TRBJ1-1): DSGVTQTPKHLITATGQRVTLRCSPRSGDLSVYWYQQSLDQGLQFLIQYYNGEERAKGNILERFSAQQFPDLHSELNLSSLELGDSALYFCASSVGDSMNTEAFFGQGTRLTVV.

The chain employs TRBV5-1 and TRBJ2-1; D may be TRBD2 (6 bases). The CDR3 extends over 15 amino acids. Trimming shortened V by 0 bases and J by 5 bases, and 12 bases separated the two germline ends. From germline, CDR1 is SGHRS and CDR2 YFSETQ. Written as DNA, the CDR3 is TGCGCCAGCAGCTTGGCCGGGCGGGAAAACAATGAGCAGTTCTTC. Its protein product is CASSLAGRENNEQFF.